This T cell receptor (beta chain) is drawn from a study of shared clonotypes between healthy human individuals. General study findings and limits: The authors expected sequencing depth to affect clonotype sharing among donors.

Concerning this clone itself: Its target is not known.

A split of CD4+ cells into CD45RA+ naive and CD45RA-negative memory subsets was performed. The ends were cut back, 4 bases at V and 11 bases at J, with 11 bases in the middle. This CDR3 has 11 residues. From germline, CDR1 is SGHTS and CDR2 YDEGEE. Replicate sorted-subset PCRs were loaded with around 0.2 ug DNA, roughly 33,000 T cell genomes. Sequencing was performed with immunoSEQ multiplex PCR; in TCRdb, only in-frame clones are kept and a portion is missing. The table records 2,500,000 or so clones, 85% to 95% of them present only once. The sequence derives from a man younger than 35 in good health. Some clones in this sample may be carry-over from other donors' samples. Material: naive CD4+ T cells from PBMCs. The subset: CD45RA+ positively selected. This sequence joins TRBV5-8 and TRBJ2-3; D may be TRBD1 (5 bases). The CDR3 DNA reads as TGTGCCAGCAGCCGATTTCAGGGGCAGTATTTT. This encodes CASSRFQGQYF.